The 3 T cell receptor beta chains in this list originate from one sample, sequenced in a study of shared clonotypes between healthy human individuals. Only in-frame clones appear in the TCRdb table, and some are missing; sequencing was by immunoSEQ multiplex PCR. The sample lists more than 2 million clones; approximately 94% were seen once. Sequenced sample: naive CD4+ T cells sorted from blood. As for subset: CD45RA+ positively selected. Receptor source: a man younger than 30 in good health.

The rearrangement joins TRBV11-2 to TRBJ2-7; D unresolved. V lost 0 bases and J 5 bases, leaving 11 bases between the germline ends. This CDR3 has 14 amino acids. The germline V gene has CDR1 SGHAT and CDR2 FQNNGV. Here the CDR3 DNA reads TGTGCCAGCAGCTTAGAGCTCAGTATCGACGAGCAGTACTTC. Its translation is CASSLELSIDEQYF.

This rearrangement joins TRBV10-3 to TRBJ1-4; D unclear. The CDR3 runs to 13 residues. The V end lost 6 bases, the J end lost 0 bases, and 5 bases lay between the germline ends. CDR1 ENHRY and CDR2 SYGVKD come from the germline V gene. The CDR3 here is CAIRAATNEKLFF. In nucleotides, the CDR3 is TGTGCCATCAGGGCCGCAACTAATGAAAAACTGTTTTTT.

Regarding this clone: Other DNA sequences in the sample encode the same CDR3. The chain joins TRBV27 to TRBJ1-6; no firm D call. CDR1 MNHEY and CDR2 SMNVEV come from the germline V gene (reference sequence). This CDR3 has 12 amino acids. Trimming removed 6 bases from V and 7 bases from J, with 7 bases in between. Here the CDR3 reads CASSLGNSPLHF. As DNA, the CDR3 is TGTGCCAGCAGCCTCGGGAATTCACCCCTCCACTTT.